The clone carrying this T cell receptor beta chain was picked up a small number of times. The data were obtained in a study of blood T cells in healthy people across ages. A J-beta primer mix and a sample-barcoded 5' primer were used in a second PCR of about 6 to 12 cycles. TCRdb reanalysed the 5' RACE reads using MiXCR and keeps one entry per CDR3 protein. The table records 1.5 million to 2 million distinct CDR3 sequences, 28% of them present only once. From germline, CDR1 is MNHEY and CDR2 SVGEGT. CDR3 size: 11 residues. V lost 5 bases and J lost 14, with 13 bases in between. Sequenced: blood. The source of this sequence is a woman under 40 in good health. This chain connects TRBV6-2 or TRBV6-3 to TRBJ2-1; either TRBD1 or TRBD2 may fit D (6 bases each). CDR3 region: CASSNRGPKFF. DNA for the CDR3: TGTGCCAGCAGTAACCGGGGGCCCAAGTTCTTC.